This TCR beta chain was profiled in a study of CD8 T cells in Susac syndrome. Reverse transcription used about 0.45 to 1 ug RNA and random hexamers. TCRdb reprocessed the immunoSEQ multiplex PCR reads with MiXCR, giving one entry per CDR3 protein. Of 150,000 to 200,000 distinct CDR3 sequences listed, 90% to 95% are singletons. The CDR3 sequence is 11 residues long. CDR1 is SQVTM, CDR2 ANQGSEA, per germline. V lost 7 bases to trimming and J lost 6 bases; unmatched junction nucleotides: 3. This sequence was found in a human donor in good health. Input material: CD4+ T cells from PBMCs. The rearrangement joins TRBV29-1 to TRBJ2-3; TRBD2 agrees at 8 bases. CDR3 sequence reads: CSGGLGDTQYF. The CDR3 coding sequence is TGCAGCGGGGGACTAGGTGATACGCAGTATTTT.